What follows is one T cell receptor beta chain and its context. Germline V gene lookup returns CDR1 LNHNV and CDR2 YYDKDF (reference sequence). The CDR3 has 15 amino acids. V shed 5 bases, J shed 5 bases, and the junction held 5 bases outside the gene matches. Followed over time, Seattle patients had been enrolled while infection was active. This sample stems from a study of blood T cell repertoires in COVID-19. Study details: PBMCs, B-cell-depleted T cells, or T cells were the source of the cDNA or gDNA that made up the material.

Authors' data handling: Quantification of nucleated cells was approximated via reference gene primer amplification. Some clones are missing from TCRdb's copy, which holds only in-frame ones; the method was immunoSEQ multiplex PCR. D and trimming come from the DNA, and the V and J calls and clone size come from that table. Of 180,000 or so clones in the sample, roughly 77% are singletons; the top ten hold 12%. This chain joins TRBV15 and TRBJ2-1; 11 bases are shared with TRBD2. The sequenced material came from peripheral blood. The TCR sequence derives from a woman older than 75 with COVID-19, enrolled during active disease. The CDR3 DNA follows: TGTGCCACCAGCGTGGAGGGACTAGCGGACAATGAGCAGTTCTTC. Its protein product is CATSVEGLADNEQFF.